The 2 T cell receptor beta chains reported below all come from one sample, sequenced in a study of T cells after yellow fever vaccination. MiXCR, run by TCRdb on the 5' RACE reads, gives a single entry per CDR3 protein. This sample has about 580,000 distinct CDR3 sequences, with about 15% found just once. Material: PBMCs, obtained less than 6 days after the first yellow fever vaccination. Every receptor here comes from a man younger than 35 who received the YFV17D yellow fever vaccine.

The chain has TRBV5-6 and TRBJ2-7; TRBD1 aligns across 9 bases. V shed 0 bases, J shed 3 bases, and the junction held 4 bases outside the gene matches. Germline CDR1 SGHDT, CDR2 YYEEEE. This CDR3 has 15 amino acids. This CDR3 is CASSLVRTGVYEQYF. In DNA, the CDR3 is TGTGCCAGCAGCTTGGTCCGGACAGGGGTCTACGAGCAGTACTTC.

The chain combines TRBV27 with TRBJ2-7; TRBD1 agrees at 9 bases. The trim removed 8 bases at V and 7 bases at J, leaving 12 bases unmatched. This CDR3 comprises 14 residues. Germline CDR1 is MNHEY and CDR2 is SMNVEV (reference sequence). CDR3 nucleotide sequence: TGTGCCAGCGGACTACAGGGGGCTGCGGGTGAGCAGTACTTC. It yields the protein CASGLQGAAGEQYF.